The entry below describes one T cell receptor beta chain. The sample belongs to a study of shared clonotypes between healthy human individuals. The ends lost 5 bases at V and 6 bases at J; junction bases unmatched: 6. The CDR3 sequence is 15 residues long. In germline, CDR1 is PRHDT, CDR2 FYEKMQ (reference sequence). Each unsorted sample relied on some 90 million PBMCs as its source of genomic DNA. Original handling: Junction-only sequences without quality scores came from ImmunoSEQ, so filtering differed. The data were produced by immunoSEQ multiplex PCR, yet TCRdb's version contains in-frame clones alone and is incomplete. Clone size and V and J calls were adopted from that table, with D and trimming inferred from the DNA. The sample carries roughly 450,000 clones, 60% to 85% recorded once.

The sample was PBMCs. This clonotype originated in a woman aged 40 to 50 in good health. Some clones in this sample may be carry-over from other donors' samples. The rearrangement uses TRBV13 and TRBJ2-1; TRBD2 matches 11 bases. The CDR3 protein is CASSLIAGGTNEQFF. The CDR3 DNA sequence: TGTGCCAGCAGCCTCATAGCGGGAGGGACCAATGAGCAGTTCTTC. Drawing the rest from reference TRBV13 and TRBJ2-1, the complete variable domain is AAGVIQSPRHLIKEKRETATLKCYPIPRHDTVYWYQQGPGQDPQFLISFYEKMQSDKGSIPDRFSAQQFSDYHSELNMSSLELGDSALYFCASSLIAGGTNEQFFGPGTRLTVL.